A selection of T cell receptor beta chains follows, all from one sample in a study of T cells in Graves' hyperthyroidism and ophthalmopathy. TCRdb independently ran MiXCR on the multiplex PCR reads; one entry per CDR3 protein. The sample lists some 620,000 distinct CDR3 sequences; roughly 16% were seen once. The sample consisted of blood. All receptors derive from a woman aged 25 to 39 with Graves' hyperthyroidism. The CDR3 runs from the conserved cysteine through the conserved F or W. A D gene is named only where the DNA matches it firmly. Clone sizes are given selectively: once, few, many, or a class where the clone is expanded.

J: TRBJ2-5
V: TRBV30
D: .
size: few
CDR3: CAWSLGDSEYF
DNA: TGTGCCTGGAGTTTGGGGGATAGCGAATACTTC

J: TRBJ2-7
V: TRBV30
D: .
size: many
CDR3: CAWSWAAGYEQYF
DNA: TGTGCCTGGAGTTGGGCAGCCGGCTACGAGCAGTACTTC

J: TRBJ2-7
V: TRBV6-2/TRBV6-3
D: .
size: .
CDR3: CASLQRVPYEQYF
DNA: TGTGCCAGCCTTCAGCGGGTTCCCTACGAGCAGTACTTC

J: TRBJ2-1
V: TRBV9
D: TRBD2
size: few
CDR3: CASSASGASSYNEQFF
DNA: TGTGCCAGCAGCGCTAGCGGGGCTAGCTCCTACAATGAGCAGTTCTTC

J: TRBJ2-1
V: TRBV15
D: TRBD2
size: many
CDR3: CATATSGSRNEQFF
DNA: TGTGCCACCGCCACTAGCGGGAGTAGGAATGAGCAGTTCTTC

J: TRBJ2-7
V: TRBV19
D: .
size: .
CDR3: CASSISIHSSYEQYF
DNA: TGTGCCAGTAGTATTTCGATACATAGCTCCTACGAGCAGTACTTC

J: TRBJ2-1
V: TRBV5-1
D: TRBD1
size: many
CDR3: CASSLLGQGARNEQFF
DNA: TGCGCCAGCAGCTTGCTGGGACAGGGGGCGCGCAATGAGCAGTTCTTC

J: TRBJ2-1
V: TRBV20-1
D: TRBD2
size: once
CDR3: CSARGTSDHNERFF
DNA: TGCAGTGCTAGGGGGACTAGCGACCACAATGAGCGGTTCTTC

J: TRBJ2-5
V: TRBV2
D: .
size: many
CDR3: CASSKLEQETQYF
DNA: TGTGCCAGCAGCAAACTAGAACAAGAGACCCAGTACTTC

J: TRBJ1-6
V: TRBV27
D: TRBD1
size: .
CDR3: CASSFSTGANSPLHF
DNA: TGTGCCAGCAGTTTTTCTACAGGGGCAAATTCACCCCTCCACTTT

J: TRBJ2-1
V: TRBV6-5
D: TRBD1
size: .
CDR3: CASSSPAGGQDNEQFF
DNA: TGTGCCAGCAGTTCCCCGGCAGGAGGACAGGACAATGAGCAGTTCTTC

J: TRBJ2-5
V: TRBV24-1
D: .
size: many
CDR3: CATSDPGQLERAQETQYF
DNA: TGTGCCACCAGTGACCCCGGACAGTTGGAAAGGGCTCAAGAGACCCAGTACTTC

J: TRBJ2-7
V: TRBV3-1
D: TRBD2
size: many
CDR3: CASSTRTSGYEQYF
DNA: TGTGCCAGCAGCACCCGGACTAGCGGCTACGAGCAGTACTTC

J: TRBJ2-7
V: TRBV28
D: .
size: many
CDR3: CASSYRDAGLISEEQYF
DNA: TGTGCCAGCAGTTATCGGGACGCCGGACTTATCTCCGAGGAGCAGTACTTC

J: TRBJ2-1
V: TRBV28
D: .
size: many
CDR3: CASSTGGGLNEQFF
DNA: TGTGCCAGCAGTACAGGGGGAGGGCTCAATGAGCAGTTCTTC

J: TRBJ2-5
V: TRBV28
D: .
size: many
CDR3: CASSPGHPVVSQYF
DNA: TGTGCCAGCAGTCCGGGACACCCGGTGGTGTCCCAGTACTTC

J: TRBJ2-7
V: TRBV12-3/TRBV12-4
D: .
size: .
CDR3: CASSVFGGQGDEQYF
DNA: TGTGCCAGCAGCGTGTTCGGGGGGCAGGGGGACGAGCAGTACTTC

J: TRBJ2-1
V: TRBV5-6
D: .
size: few
CDR3: CASSLSSLGEQFF
DNA: TGTGCCAGCAGCTTGAGCAGTCTTGGTGAGCAGTTCTTC

J: TRBJ2-2
V: TRBV12-5
D: TRBD1
size: few
CDR3: CASGEQGSGELFF
DNA: TGTGCTAGTGGTGAACAGGGGTCCGGGGAGCTGTTTTTT

J: TRBJ1-5
V: TRBV5-6
D: .
size: .
CDR3: CASSFQGRNQPQHF
DNA: TGTGCCAGCAGCTTTCAGGGGAGAAATCAGCCCCAGCATTTT

J: TRBJ2-7
V: TRBV27
D: TRBD1
size: many
CDR3: CASSFPRTGGRYEQYF
DNA: TGTGCCAGCAGTTTTCCACGGACAGGGGGCAGGTACGAGCAGTACTTC

J: TRBJ2-7
V: TRBV7-9
D: TRBD2
size: many
CDR3: CASSGGTSGRYEQYF
DNA: TGTGCCAGCAGCGGGGGGACTAGCGGGAGGTACGAGCAGTACTTC

J: TRBJ1-2
V: TRBV19
D: .
size: few
CDR3: CASSMMSNYGYTF
DNA: TGTGCCAGTAGTATGATGTCAAACTATGGCTACACCTTC

J: TRBJ1-1
V: TRBV5-1
D: .
size: .
CDR3: CASSYGMSTEAFF
DNA: TGCGCCAGCAGCTATGGGATGAGCACTGAAGCTTTCTTT

J: TRBJ1-2
V: TRBV20-1
D: TRBD1
size: many
CDR3: CSAKRQGANYGYTF
DNA: TGCAGTGCTAAAAGACAGGGGGCCAACTATGGCTACACCTTC

J: TRBJ1-2
V: TRBV7-2
D: .
size: few
CDR3: CASSLWGSHGYTF
DNA: TGTGCCAGCAGCTTATGGGGTAGTCATGGCTACACCTTC

J: TRBJ2-1
V: TRBV16
D: TRBD2
size: many
CDR3: CASSQSGREGYNEQFF
DNA: TGTGCCAGCAGCCAGTCCGGGCGGGAGGGCTACAATGAGCAGTTCTTC

J: TRBJ1-1
V: TRBV2
D: .
size: many
CDR3: CASRTQGLDTEAFF
DNA: TGTGCCAGCAGAACCCAGGGATTAGACACTGAAGCTTTCTTT

J: TRBJ2-7
V: TRBV7-9
D: .
size: many
CDR3: CASIAGFADEQYF
DNA: TGTGCCAGCATCGCGGGATTTGCGGACGAGCAGTACTTC

J: TRBJ1-5
V: TRBV3-1
D: .
size: few
CDR3: CASSQRGVNQPQHF
DNA: TGTGCCAGCAGCCAAAGGGGAGTCAATCAGCCCCAGCATTTT

J: TRBJ2-3
V: TRBV2
D: TRBD1
size: many
CDR3: CASRNDRGRGNTQYF
DNA: TGTGCCAGCAGGAACGACAGGGGGCGAGGGAATACGCAGTATTTT

J: TRBJ1-1
V: TRBV4-2
D: .
size: .
CDR3: CASSQDWAGNTEAFF
DNA: TGTGCCAGCAGCCAAGATTGGGCAGGGAACACTGAAGCTTTCTTT

J: TRBJ2-3
V: TRBV2
D: TRBD1
size: few
CDR3: CASSVGTGFLTDTQYF
DNA: TGTGCCAGCAGTGTGGGGACAGGTTTTTTGACAGATACGCAGTATTTT